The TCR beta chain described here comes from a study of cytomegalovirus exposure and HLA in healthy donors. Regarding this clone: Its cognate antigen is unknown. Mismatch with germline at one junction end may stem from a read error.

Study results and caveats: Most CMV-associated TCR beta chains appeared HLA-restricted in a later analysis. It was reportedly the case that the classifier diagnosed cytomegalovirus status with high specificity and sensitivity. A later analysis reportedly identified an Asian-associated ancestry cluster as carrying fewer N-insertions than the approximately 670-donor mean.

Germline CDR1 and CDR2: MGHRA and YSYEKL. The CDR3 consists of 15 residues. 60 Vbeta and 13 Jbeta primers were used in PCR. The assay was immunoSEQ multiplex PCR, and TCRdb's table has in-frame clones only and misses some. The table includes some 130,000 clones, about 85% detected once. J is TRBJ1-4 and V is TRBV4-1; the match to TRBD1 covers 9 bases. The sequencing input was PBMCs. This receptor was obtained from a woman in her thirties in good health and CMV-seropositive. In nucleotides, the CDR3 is TGCGCCAGCAGCAACACAGGGGGCACTAATGAAAAGCTGTTTTTT. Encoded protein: CASSNTGGTNEKLFF.